This is a list of T cell receptor beta chains from one sample in a study of blood T cell repertoires in COVID-19. Sequencing was performed with immunoSEQ multiplex PCR; in TCRdb, only in-frame clones are kept and a portion is missing. The sample includes approximately 360,000 clones, 85% to 90% of them seen just once. Sample: PBMCs or T cells enriched from blood (not recorded which). These receptors all stem from a woman in her thirties with acute COVID-19. Both conserved end residues are part of each CDR3. D genes are given only for firm matches. Size is omitted from some rows. Given values are once, few, many or a class for expanded clones.

d_call j_call clone_size v_call cdr3_aa cdr3_nt
NA TRBJ1-2 NA TRBV7-2 CASSLGPNYGYTF TGTGCCAGCAGCTTAGGGCCGAACTATGGCTACACCTTC
TRBD1 TRBJ2-2 NA TRBV7-2 CASSLDRGNTGELFF TGTGCCAGCAGCCTGGACAGGGGGAACACCGGGGAGCTGTTTTTT
NA TRBJ1-4 NA TRBV9 CASSAGLNEKLFF TGTGCCAGCAGCGCCGGACTTAATGAAAAACTGTTTTTT
NA TRBJ2-1 NA TRBV6-4 CASSVGGEPYNEQFF TGTGCCAGCAGTGTAGGGGGGGAACCTTACAATGAGCAGTTCTTC
NA TRBJ2-1 NA TRBV6-5 CASSTSTSPYNEQFF NA
NA TRBJ1-1 NA TRBV3-1/TRBV3-2 CASSRQLQEKNTEAFF TGTGCCAGCAGCCGCCAACTACAGGAGAAGAACACTGAAGCTTTCTTT
NA TRBJ1-6 few TRBV7-2 CASSLEAAGDFSSPLHF TGTGCCAGCAGCTTAGAAGCGGCAGGGGATTTTAGTTCACCCCTCCACTTT
NA TRBJ2-2 NA TRBV7-2 CASSQVEGGELFF TGTGCCAGCAGCCAAGTGGAGGGCGGGGAGCTGTTTTTT
TRBD2 TRBJ2-7 NA TRBV3-1/TRBV3-2 CASSQGAGGVEQYF TGTGCCAGCAGCCAAGGAGCGGGGGGGGTCGAGCAGTACTTC
TRBD1 TRBJ2-7 NA TRBV2 CASRPQGGHEQYF TGTGCCAGCAGACCACAGGGGGGCCACGAGCAGTACTTC
TRBD2 TRBJ2-3 NA TRBV5-3 CARSSFGLTSGGAESSSSTDTQYF TGTGCCAGAAGCTCCTTTGGGCTAACTAGCGGGGGGGCCGAGTCCTCCTCTAGCACAGATACGCAGTATTTT
TRBD1 TRBJ1-2 few TRBV27 CASSLGTGGILGYTF TGTGCCAGCAGTTTAGGTACAGGGGGTATACTTGGCTACACCTTC
TRBD2 TRBJ2-7 NA TRBV7-9 CASSLGSGGPYEQYF TGTGCCAGCAGCTTGGGCAGCGGGGGGCCCTACGAGCAGTACTTC
TRBD1 TRBJ1-5 NA TRBV30 CAWSAGQVGNQPQHF TGTGCCTGGAGTGCGGGACAGGTGGGCAATCAGCCCCAGCATTTT
NA TRBJ1-5 NA TRBV19 CASSPGGAKQPQHF TGTGCCAGTAGTCCCGGGGGAGCTAAACAGCCCCAGCATTTT
NA TRBJ1-6 NA TRBV24-1 CATKGPGDSPLHF TGTGCGACAAAGGGGCCAGGGGATTCACCCCTCCACTTT
NA TRBJ1-5 NA TRBV2 CASSGWQSQPQHF TGTGCCAGCAGTGGGTGGCAATCTCAGCCCCAGCATTTT
NA TRBJ1-3 NA TRBV7-9 CASSSQFNTIYF TGTGCCAGCAGCTCTCAGTTCAACACCATATATTTT
NA TRBJ1-4 NA TRBV2 CASSPEQGRNEKLFF TGTGCCAGCAGTCCAGAACAGGGCCGTAATGAAAAACTGTTTTTT
NA TRBJ1-5 NA TRBV14 CASSQQGTGPQHF TGTGCCAGCAGCCAACAGGGTACGGGGCCCCAGCATTTT
NA TRBJ1-1 NA TRBV12-3/TRBV12-4 CASCWAGGTEAFF TGTGCCAGCTGTTGGGCAGGAGGAACTGAAGCTTTCTTT
TRBD1 TRBJ2-2 once TRBV14 CASSPPGQGRTGELFF TGTGCCAGCAGCCCGCCGGGACAGGGCCGTACCGGGGAGCTGTTTTTT
TRBD1 TRBJ1-6 NA TRBV20-1 CSASTGGYNSPLHF TGCAGTGCTAGTACAGGGGGCTATAATTCACCCCTCCACTTT
TRBD1 TRBJ1-2 NA TRBV30 CAWSRDRGLKRGYGYTF TGTGCCTGGAGTCGGGACAGGGGGCTTAAAAGGGGCTATGGCTACACCTTC
NA TRBJ2-3 NA TRBV7-9 CASSLGLSTQYF TGTGCCAGCAGCTTAGGACTAAGCACGCAGTATTTT
TRBD2 TRBJ2-3 NA TRBV19 CASSMVGGTADTQYF TGTGCCAGTAGTATGGTGGGGGGGACCGCAGATACGCAGTATTTT
NA TRBJ1-5 NA TRBV2 CASSDLNQPQHF TGTGCCAGCAGTGACCTAAATCAGCCCCAGCATTTT
NA TRBJ2-1 NA TRBV11-1 CASSLRSNEQFF TGTGCCAGCAGCTTACGGTCCAATGAGCAGTTCTTC
NA TRBJ2-1 NA TRBV24-1 CATSDAPGYNEQFF TGTGCCACCAGTGACGCCCCCGGGTACAATGAGCAGTTCTTC
TRBD1 TRBJ1-4 NA TRBV2 CATSKGDRENEKLFF TGTGCCACCTCTAAAGGGGACAGGGAGAATGAAAAACTGTTTTTT
NA TRBJ2-7 NA TRBV29-1 CSCITDRTYEQYF TGCAGCTGCATTACGGACAGAACCTACGAGCAGTACTTC
NA TRBJ2-7 NA TRBV20-1 CSASLDRQSQYF TGCAGTGCTAGTCTCGACAGACAATCCCAGTACTTC
TRBD1 TRBJ1-6 few TRBV2 CASSDALGQGSSYNSPLHF TGTGCCAGCAGTGACGCGTTGGGACAGGGCAGCTCCTATAATTCACCCCTCCACTTT
NA TRBJ2-7 NA TRBV19 CASSISDEQYF TGTGCCAGTAGTATTTCCGACGAGCAGTACTTC
NA TRBJ1-1 NA TRBV5-4 CASSLRPRDTEAFF TGTGCCAGCAGCCTGCGCCCTCGGGACACTGAAGCTTTCTTT
NA TRBJ2-3 NA TRBV15 CATSRGSGTDTQYF TGTGCCACCAGCAGAGGCTCGGGAACAGATACGCAGTATTTT
TRBD2 TRBJ2-2 NA TRBV6-5 CASSSASGGAGELFF TGTGCCAGCAGTAGCGCTAGCGGGGGGGCGGGGGAGCTGTTTTTT
TRBD1 TRBJ2-1 NA TRBV24-1 CATSDFDTGERDNEQFF TGTGCCACCAGTGATTTCGACACAGGGGAACGGGACAATGAGCAGTTCTTC
NA TRBJ1-5 NA TRBV7-8 CASSLGQGLSNQPQHF TGTGCCAGCAGCTTAGGGCAGGGGCTTAGCAATCAGCCCCAGCATTTT
NA TRBJ2-1 NA TRBV6-2/TRBV6-3 CASSYTGQMIYNEQFF TGTGCCAGCAGTTACACCGGACAGATGATATACAATGAGCAGTTCTTC
NA TRBJ1-1 NA TRBV6-6 CASSLPGGNTEAFF TGTGCCAGCAGTTTGCCTGGAGGAAACACTGAAGCTTTCTTT
NA TRBJ2-3 NA TRBV6-5 CASSYQDNTDTQYF TGTGCCAGCAGTTACCAGGACAATACAGATACGCAGTATTTT
TRBD2 TRBJ2-7 NA TRBV12-5 CASGFVAGTSYEQYF TGTGCTAGTGGTTTCGTAGCGGGGACCTCCTACGAGCAGTACTTC
NA TRBJ1-6 NA TRBV12-3/TRBV12-4 CASGTLNSPLHF TGTGCCAGCGGGACATTGAATTCACCCCTCCACTTT
NA TRBJ1-2 NA TRBV9 CASSAPVPSAANYGYTF TGTGCCAGCAGCGCCCCGGTGCCCTCAGCGGCTAACTATGGCTACACCTTC
TRBD1 TRBJ2-3 NA TRBV7-3 CASSLRTGAESTDTQYF TGTGCCAGCAGCTTAAGGACAGGGGCGGAAAGCACAGATACGCAGTATTTT
NA TRBJ2-5 NA TRBV7-2 CASSTYKQETQYF TGTGCCAGCAGTACCTATAAACAAGAGACCCAGTACTTC
TRBD1 TRBJ2-7 NA TRBV7-2 CASSTGGSKREQYF TGTGCCAGCAGCACAGGGGGCAGTAAACGGGAGCAGTACTTC
TRBD1 TRBJ2-1 NA TRBV4-1 CASSRSSGTVLLNEQFF TGCGCCAGCAGCCGCAGTTCCGGGACAGTTTTATTAAATGAGCAGTTCTTC
NA TRBJ2-5 NA TRBV21-1 CASSAYRGFQETQYF TGTGCCAGCAGCGCATACAGGGGGTTCCAAGAGACCCAGTACTTC
TRBD1 TRBJ2-7 NA TRBV6-5 CASSRTGVAYEQYF TGTGCCAGCAGTAGGACAGGGGTAGCCTACGAGCAGTACTTC
NA TRBJ2-7 NA TRBV7-5 CVRSLEGGAPMPTLYEQYF TGTGTCAGAAGCTTAGAAGGAGGGGCCCCCATGCCAACCCTCTACGAGCAGTACTTC
TRBD1 TRBJ2-5 NA TRBV5-1 CASSPYRGGRETQYF TGCGCCAGCAGCCCATACAGAGGGGGCCGGGAGACCCAGTACTTC
NA TRBJ2-7 few TRBV7-2 CASSSGAYEQYF TGTGCCAGCAGCTCCGGGGCCTACGAGCAGTACTTC